The 6 T cell receptor beta chains given below trace back to one sample, sequenced in a study of spatial heterogeneity in lung cancer. TCRdb re-derived calls from the 5' RACE reads in MiXCR, one entry per CDR3 protein. The data hold 45,000 to 55,000 distinct CDR3 sequences, with approximately 5.7% observed a single time. Described time point: sample taken at primary tumor resection. Source: PBMCs, taken at surgery. The origin of the receptors is a male donor with early-stage non-small cell lung cancer.

At least ten counts were recorded for this clonotype. The V call is TRBV4-1, the J call TRBJ1-2, with D tentatively TRBD1 (6 bases). The CDR3 has 16 residues. Trimming removed 7 bases from V and 3 bases from J, with 21 bases in between. Per germline, CDR1 MGHRA and CDR2 YSYEKL. This CDR3 is CASKGDPIPPHYGYTF. CDR3 nucleotide sequence: TGCGCCAGCAAGGGGGATCCTATCCCCCCCCACTATGGCTACACCTTC.

This clonotype is categorized as medium-sized. The chain has TRBV11-2 and TRBJ2-1; 7 bases match TRBD2. The CDR3 totals 14 residues. Germline values: CDR1 SGHAT, CDR2 FQNNGV. Trimming took 5 bases from V and 3 from J; bases not matched to a gene: 4. In DNA form, the CDR3 reads TGTGCCAGCAGCCATGGGACTAACTACAATGAGCAGTTCTTC. The encoded protein is CASSHGTNYNEQFF.

This clonotype turned up a few times. CDR3 sequence reads: CASSWDREINQPQHF. The CDR3 DNA reads as TGTGCCAGCAGTTGGGACAGGGAAATCAATCAGCCCCAGCATTTT. The chain links TRBV6-2 or TRBV6-3 to TRBJ1-5, with 9 nucleotides matching TRBD1. The germline CDR1 and CDR2 sequences are MNHEY and SVGEGT. The CDR3 loop spans 15 amino acids. V was pared by 4 bases and J by 3 bases, with 4 bases of the junction left unmatched.

This clonotype was recorded many times. As DNA, the CDR3 is TGTGCCAGCAATAGAGCCCAGGGAAACACCATATATTTT. It yields the protein CASNRAQGNTIYF. This rearrangement joins TRBV12-3 or TRBV12-4 to TRBJ1-3; D remains unclear. The V gene lost 7 bases and the J gene lost 4 bases, with 11 bases spanning the gap. The CDR3 sequence is 13 residues long.

The table lists this clonotype with many counts. This chain uses TRBV7-6 with TRBJ2-7; 12 bases align to TRBD1. CDR3 length: 16 amino acids. Germline V gene lookup returns CDR1 SGHVS and CDR2 FNYEAQ. V was clipped by 0 bases and J by 7 bases; unmatched bases: 7. DNA for the CDR3: TGTGCCAGCAGCTTAGCTCCGGGACAGGGGGCGCGAGAGCAGTACTTC. The encoded protein is CASSLAPGQGAREQYF.

The chain couples TRBV7-2 to TRBJ1-5; D gene uncertain. The germline CDR1 and CDR2 sequences are SGHTA and FQGNSA. Between the trimmed V and J ends, which lost 2 bases and 4 bases, there was a span of 6 bases. This CDR3 spans 13 amino acids. The CDR3 DNA reads TGTGCCAGCAGCTTATGGCAGAATCAGCCCCAGCATTTT. It encodes CASSLWQNQPQHF.